This TCR beta chain was retrieved from a study of regulatory T cells in long-lasting Graves disease. General study points: Thyroid tissue was not sampled; only peripheral blood was. Gene preferences differed: TRBV28, TRBJ1-2, TRBJ2-5 in persistent cases. TCR diversity in persistent Graves' patients was below that of newly diagnosed ones.

CDR1 SGHNT and CDR2 YYREEE come from the germline V gene (reference sequence). There are 17 residues in the CDR3. J lost 5 bases, V lost 0 bases, and 10 bases had no gene match. Time point given: newly diagnosed GD, antithyroid drugs for less than 3 months. PBMC-derived RNA was used for the TCR library. On this clonotype: Its antigen remains unknown.

Construction of TCR beta libraries relied on iRepertoire HTBI primers and on Arm-PCR targeting CDR3 regions. TCRdb re-derived calls from the multiplex PCR reads in MiXCR, one entry per CDR3 protein. This table has around 420,000 distinct CDR3 sequences, approximately 16% appearing once. This sample also appeared in a second study, on T cells in Graves' hyperthyroidism and ophthalmopathy.

The sample here was peripheral blood mononuclear cells (PBMCs), taken at new diagnosis, from a patient treated with antithyroid drugs. The gene calls are TRBV5-4 and TRBJ2-3; 9 bases fit TRBD2. This TCR derives from a woman between 35 and 50 years old with Graves disease. CDR3: CASSLGSAGAGGDTQYF. In nucleotides, the CDR3 is TGTGCCAGCAGCTTGGGTTCAGCGGGAGCGGGAGGAGATACGCAGTATTTT.